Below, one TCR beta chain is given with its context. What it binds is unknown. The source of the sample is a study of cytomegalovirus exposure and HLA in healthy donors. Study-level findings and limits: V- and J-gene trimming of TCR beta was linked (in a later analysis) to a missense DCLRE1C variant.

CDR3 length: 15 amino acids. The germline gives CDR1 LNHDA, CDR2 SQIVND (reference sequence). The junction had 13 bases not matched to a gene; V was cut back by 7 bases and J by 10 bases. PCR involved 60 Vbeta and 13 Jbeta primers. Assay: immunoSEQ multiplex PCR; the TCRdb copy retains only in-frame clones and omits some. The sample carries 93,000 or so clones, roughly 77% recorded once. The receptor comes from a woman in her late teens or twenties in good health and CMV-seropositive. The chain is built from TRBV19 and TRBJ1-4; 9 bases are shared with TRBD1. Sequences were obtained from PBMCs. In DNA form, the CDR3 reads TGTGCCAGTACCGCACAGGGGGCGAGTTTCGGAAAACTGTTTTTT. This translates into CASTAQGASFGKLFF.